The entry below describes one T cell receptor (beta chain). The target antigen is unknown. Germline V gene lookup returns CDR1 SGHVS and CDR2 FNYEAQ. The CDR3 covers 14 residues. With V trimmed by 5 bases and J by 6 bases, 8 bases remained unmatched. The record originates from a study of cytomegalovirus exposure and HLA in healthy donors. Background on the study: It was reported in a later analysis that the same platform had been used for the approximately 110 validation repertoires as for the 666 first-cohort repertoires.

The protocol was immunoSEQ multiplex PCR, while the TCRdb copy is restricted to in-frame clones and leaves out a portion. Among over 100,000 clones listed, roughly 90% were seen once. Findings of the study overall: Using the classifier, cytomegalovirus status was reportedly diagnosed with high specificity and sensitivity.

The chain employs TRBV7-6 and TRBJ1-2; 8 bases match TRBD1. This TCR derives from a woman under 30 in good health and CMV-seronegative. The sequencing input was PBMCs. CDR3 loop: CASSPQDREDGYTF. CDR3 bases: TGTGCCAGCAGCCCTCAGGACAGGGAGGATGGCTACACCTTC.